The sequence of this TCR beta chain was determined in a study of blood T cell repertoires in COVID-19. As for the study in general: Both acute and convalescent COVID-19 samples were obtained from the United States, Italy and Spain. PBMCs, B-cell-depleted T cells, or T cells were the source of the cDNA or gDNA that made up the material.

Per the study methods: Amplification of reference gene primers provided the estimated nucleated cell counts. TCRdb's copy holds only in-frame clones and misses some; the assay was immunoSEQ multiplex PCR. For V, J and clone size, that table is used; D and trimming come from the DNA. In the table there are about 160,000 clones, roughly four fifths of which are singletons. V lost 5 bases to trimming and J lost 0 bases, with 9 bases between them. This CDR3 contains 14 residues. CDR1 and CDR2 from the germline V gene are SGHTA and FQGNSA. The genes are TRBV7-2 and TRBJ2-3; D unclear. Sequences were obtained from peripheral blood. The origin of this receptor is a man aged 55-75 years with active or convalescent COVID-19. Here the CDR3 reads CASSPSSSTDTQYF. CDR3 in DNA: TGTGCCAGCAGCCCCAGTTCTAGCACAGATACGCAGTATTTT.